The 22 T cell receptor beta chains given below trace back to one sample, sequenced in a study of CD8+ T cells in alopecia areata. Extracted from the samples, RNA was reverse transcribed into cDNA to serve as the sequencing template. Sequencing was performed with immunoSEQ multiplex PCR; in TCRdb, only in-frame clones are kept and a portion is missing. This sample carries hundreds of thousands of clones, around 65% of them seen once, and the ten largest clones take 0.95% to 1.5%. Documented treatment: oral pan-JAK inhibitor, 5-10 mg twice daily. The sample was CD4+ T cells sorted from blood, taken at roughly week 45, from a patient treated with tofacitinib. The receptors stem from a human donor with alopecia areata.

V usage is TRBV4-3 and J usage is TRBJ1-6; maybe TRBD1 (5 bases). CDR1 is LGHNA and CDR2 is YSLEER in the germline V gene. The CDR3 is 15 amino acids. Trimming stripped 1 base from V and 9 bases from J, with 13 bases between. The DNA of the CDR3 is TGCGCCAGCAGCCAAGGACCCCAGGGAACTTCACCCCTCCACTTT. Its protein is CASSQGPQGTSPLHF.

In its sample, this clone was seen once. J is TRBJ2-7 and V is TRBV30; 7 positions match TRBD1. CDR1 GTSNPN and CDR2 SVGIG come from the germline V gene (reference sequence). V lost 3 bases and J lost 5; bases outside the gene matches: 4. The CDR3 contains 12 residues. The CDR3 region is CAWRTGSHEQYF. The CDR3 nucleotides read TGTGCCTGGAGGACAGGGTCCCACGAGCAGTACTTC.

The chain joins TRBV30 to TRBJ1-5; 8 nucleotides align to TRBD1. Unmatched junction bases numbered 7, after V lost 2 bases and J lost 10 bases. Per germline, CDR1 GTSNPN and CDR2 SVGIG (reference sequence). This CDR3 spans 13 amino acids. The CDR3 DNA sequence: TGTGCCTGGAGTCTCAGGGGGCCGAGCCCCCAGCATTTT. Translation: CAWSLRGPSPQHF.

J is TRBJ1-1 and V is TRBV10-3; 9 bases are shared with TRBD1. The CDR3 is 15 residues long. V shed 0 bases, J shed 2 bases, and the junction held 1 base outside the gene matches. Looked up from germline, CDR1 is ENHRY and CDR2 is SYGVKD. In DNA, the CDR3 is TGTGCCATCAGTGAGTCGACAGGGGGTAACACTGAAGCTTTCTTT. Translated, it gives CAISESTGGNTEAFF.

Here the CDR3 reads CASSDIRGTDTQYF. The CDR3, as DNA: TGTGCCAGCAGCGACATCAGGGGTACAGATACGCAGTATTTT. J is TRBJ2-3 and V is TRBV7-2; perhaps TRBD1 as D (6 bases). The CDR3 has 14 amino acids. Per germline, CDR1 SGHTA and CDR2 FQGNSA. V was cut by 5 bases and J by 3 bases, with 12 bases left in between.

CDR3 residues: CASSLDRYQGRAFF. DNA for the CDR3: TGTGCCAGCAGCTTAGACCGTTATCAGGGACGTGCTTTCTTT. The rearrangement joins TRBV7-2 to TRBJ1-1; TRBD1 is a possible D gene (5 bases). The CDR3 extends over 14 amino acids. Trimming took 1 base from V and 11 from J, leaving 17 bases between them. Germline values: CDR1 SGHTA, CDR2 FQGNSA.

This sequence joins TRBV15 and TRBJ2-5, with 7 bases identical to TRBD2. From germline, CDR1 is LNHNV and CDR2 YYDKDF (reference sequence). J gave up 5 bases and V 1 base, and 10 bases lay outside the gene matches. The CDR3 runs to 16 residues. In nucleotides, the CDR3 is TGTGCCACCAGCAGAGTATGGGAGGGGCCGAGGGAGACCCAGTACTTC. It encodes CATSRVWEGPRETQYF.

The chain links TRBV18 to TRBJ2-1, with 9 bases matching TRBD1. The CDR3 is made up of 16 amino acids. The germline V gene encodes CDR1 KGHSH and CDR2 LQKENI. The ends lost 6 bases at V and 8 bases at J; junction bases unmatched: 14. The CDR3 loop is CASSPPGQGGGYEQFF. In nucleotides, the CDR3 is TGTGCCAGCTCTCCGCCGGGACAGGGAGGTGGTTATGAGCAGTTCTTC.

J is TRBJ1-5 and V is TRBV11-2; 7 bases map to TRBD1. This CDR3 comprises 14 residues. Germline CDR1 and CDR2: SGHAT and FQNNGV. V lost 5 bases to trimming and J lost 4 bases; unmatched junction nucleotides: 5. The CDR3 nucleotides are TGTGCCAGCAGCCCGGGACAGCCTAATCAGCCCCAGCATTTT. Translating it yields CASSPGQPNQPQHF.

This clone showed up many times. The chain has TRBV7-3 and TRBJ2-1; D assignment may be TRBD1 or TRBD2 (6 bases each). The CDR3 sequence is 15 residues long. Germline values: CDR1 SGHTA, CDR2 FQGTGA. The V and J ends lost 2 bases and 14 bases respectively, with 22 bases between them. The CDR3 sequence is CASSLWGARPQRKFF. The CDR3 DNA is TGTGCCAGCAGCTTATGGGGGGCGCGGCCACAAAGGAAGTTCTTC.

J is TRBJ1-5 and V is TRBV7-9; 8 positions agree with TRBD1. Germline-derived CDR1 and CDR2 are SEHNR and FQNEAQ (reference sequence). The ends lost 3 bases at V and 7 bases at J; junction bases unmatched: 5. This CDR3 contains 14 residues. The CDR3, as DNA: TGTGCCAGCAGCTTCGGACAGGGCGGACAGCCCCAGCATTTT. This gives the protein CASSFGQGGQPQHF.

This chain uses TRBV18 with TRBJ1-6; TRBD1 aligns across 8 bases. V lost 2 bases, J lost 9 bases, and 3 bases stayed unmatched. This CDR3 contains 14 residues. Per the germline V gene, CDR1 is KGHSH and CDR2 is LQKENI. The CDR3 reads CASSPDRGASPLHF. The CDR3 DNA sequence: TGTGCCAGCTCACCAGACAGGGGTGCTTCACCCCTCCACTTT.

This clone has a handful of counts. The sample contains more than one DNA sequence encoding this CDR3. The chain employs TRBV7-3 and TRBJ2-3; D uncertain. CDR1 is SGHTA, CDR2 FQGTGA, per germline. CDR3 length: 13 residues. V was trimmed by 1 base and J by 3 bases, leaving 5 bases between them. In DNA form, the CDR3 reads TGTGCCAGCAGCTTAAGTGGTACAGATACGCAGTATTTT. Protein: CASSLSGTDTQYF. Drawing the rest from reference TRBV7-3 and TRBJ2-3, the complete variable domain is GAGVSQTPSNKVTEKGKYVELRCDPISGHTALYWYRQSLGQGPEFLIYFQGTGAADDSGLPNDRFFAVRPEGSVSTLKIQRTERGDSAVYLCASSLSGTDTQYFGPGTRLTVL.

The chain uses TRBV9 and TRBJ2-3; D remains unclear. Per the germline V gene, CDR1 is SGDLS and CDR2 is YYNGEE. CDR3 length equals 16 residues. The V end was cut by 0 bases, the J end by 4 bases, with 15 bases between. CDR3 nucleotides: TGTGCCAGCAGCGTAGGCGGAGCTAGGCAGTCAGATACGCAGTATTTT. Protein product: CASSVGGARQSDTQYF.

J is TRBJ1-1 and V is TRBV27; 12 nucleotides match TRBD1. J gave up 3 bases and V 6 bases, and 8 bases lay outside the gene matches. The CDR3 has 16 residues. From germline, CDR1 is MNHEY and CDR2 SMNVEV (reference sequence). The CDR3 DNA sequence: TGTGCCAGCAGGCCCGGGACAGGGGGCCAATACACTGAAGCTTTCTTT. As protein: CASRPGTGGQYTEAFF.

The chain couples TRBV29-1 to TRBJ1-2, with D uncertain. The CDR3 is 12 amino acids. The V gene's germline CDR1 is SQVTM and CDR2 ANQGSEA. The germline V and J ends were trimmed by 2 bases and 1 base, with 5 bases remaining between them. CDR3 sequence reads: CSVETDNYGYTF. The DNA for the CDR3 is TGCAGCGTTGAAACGGATAACTATGGCTACACCTTC.

This sequence joins TRBV30 and TRBJ2-1; D not resolved. V lost 5 bases and J lost 7, with 9 bases in between. The CDR3 consists of 11 residues. Germline CDR1 GTSNPN, CDR2 SVGIG (reference sequence). The CDR3 spells CAWGNLNEQFF. The DNA for the CDR3 is TGTGCCTGGGGCAATTTGAATGAGCAGTTCTTC.

The V gene is TRBV9, the J gene TRBJ2-7; 7 bases are a match to TRBD1. The germline CDR1 and CDR2 sequences are SGDLS and YYNGEE. With V trimmed by 3 bases and J by 7 bases, 10 bases remained unmatched. This CDR3 is 14 amino acids long. CDR3 nucleotides: TGTGCCAGCAGCGGAGGGACAGCCTTCGGAGAGCAGTACTTC. As protein: CASSGGTAFGEQYF.

The chain uses TRBV5-1 and TRBJ2-7, with D tentatively TRBD1 (6 bases). CDR1 SGHRS and CDR2 YFSETQ come from the germline V gene. V lost 4 bases to trimming and J lost 3 bases, with 14 bases between them. This CDR3 is 14 amino acids long. This chain's CDR3 is CASSIQGPDYEQYF. The CDR3 DNA sequence: TGCGCCAGCAGCATACAGGGACCGGACTACGAGCAGTACTTC. Based on the CDR3 plus reference TRBV5-1 and TRBJ2-7, the full variable domain is KAGVTQTPRYLIKTRGQQVTLSCSPISGHRSVSWYQQTPGQGLQFLFEYFSETQRNKGNFPGRFSGRQFSNSRSEMNVSTLELGDSALYLCASSIQGPDYEQYFGPGTRLTVT.

The V gene is TRBV7-2, the J gene TRBJ1-5; 9 nucleotides match TRBD1. Germline V lookup: CDR1 SGHTA, CDR2 FQGNSA. Trimming cost V 5 bases and J 5 bases; bases outside gene matches: 7. This CDR3 contains 15 residues. This chain's CDR3 is CASSPQGAIYQPQHF. CDR3 bases: TGTGCCAGCAGCCCACAGGGGGCAATTTATCAGCCCCAGCATTTT.

V is TRBV19 and J is TRBJ2-7; D perhaps matches TRBD2 (5 bases). V lost 3 bases and J 2 bases, leaving 8 bases between the germline ends. Germline V gene sequence: CDR1 LNHDA, CDR2 SQIVND (reference sequence). There are 13 residues in the CDR3. The CDR3 sequence: CASSMRGPYEQYF. The CDR3, as DNA: TGTGCCAGTAGTATGCGAGGGCCCTACGAGCAGTACTTC.

The V gene is TRBV15, the J gene TRBJ2-7; D unclear. CDR3 size: 14 residues. Germline V gene lookup returns CDR1 LNHNV and CDR2 YYDKDF (reference sequence). Trimming removed 0 bases at V and 5 bases at J, with 11 bases between. The CDR3 nucleotides are TGTGCCACCAGCAGAGAATATTCCAGCAACGAGCAGTACTTC. As protein: CATSREYSSNEQYF. Filled out from reference TRBV15 and TRBJ2-7, the complete variable domain reads DAMVIQNPRYQVTQFGKPVTLSCSQTLNHNVMYWYQQKSSQAPKLLFHYYDKDFNNEADTPDNFQSRRPNTSFCFLDIRSPGLGDTAMYLCATSREYSSNEQYFGPGTRLTVT.